Listed below are T cell receptor beta chains from one sample, sequenced in a study of regulatory T cells in long-lasting Graves disease. TCRdb itself ran the multiplex PCR reads through MiXCR, one entry per CDR3 protein. Of roughly 500,000 distinct CDR3 sequences in the sample, roughly 12% were seen once. This sample was shared with a second study, whose subject was T cells in Graves' hyperthyroidism and ophthalmopathy.

The sample in question was peripheral blood mononuclear cells (PBMCs), obtained at new diagnosis, from a patient treated with antithyroid drugs. Source of these receptors: a man younger than 45 with Graves disease. The CDR3 runs from the conserved cysteine through the conserved F or W. D genes are given only for firm matches. Some rows mark clone size as missing; the rest say once, few, many or name a class of expanded clone.

- | - | TRBJ2-1 | TRBV12-5 | CASGLWEWNGQFF | TGTGCTAGTGGTTTGTGGGAATGGAATGGGCAGTTCTTC
many | - | TRBJ2-7 | TRBV28 | CASCWAQTGGNEQYF | TGTGCCAGCTGCTGGGCCCAGACAGGAGGCAACGAGCAGTACTTC
- | - | TRBJ1-2 | TRBV12-3/TRBV12-4 | CASSPSVPGRPGGYTF | TGTGCCAGCAGCCCCTCCGTCCCGGGCAGGCCGGGTGGCTACACCTTC
few | TRBD1 | TRBJ2-3 | TRBV27 | CASSALGTGWRDTQYF | TGTGCCAGCAGCGCCCTGGGGACAGGGTGGAGGGATACGCAGTATTTT
- | TRBD1 | TRBJ1-2 | TRBV3-1 | CASSPRDRGFGYTF | TGTGCCAGCAGCCCCCGGGACAGGGGTTTTGGCTACACCTTC
many | TRBD2 | TRBJ2-5 | TRBV7-2 | CAQTAGGHQETQYF | TGTGCCCAAACAGCGGGAGGACACCAAGAGACCCAGTACTTC
many | TRBD2 | TRBJ2-1 | TRBV12-3/TRBV12-4 | CASSSGLAGGSYNEQFF | TGTGCCAGCAGTTCGGGACTAGCTGGGGGCTCCTACAATGAGCAGTTCTTC
- | TRBD2 | TRBJ2-1 | TRBV20-1 | CSASIVAGGYAYEQFF | TGCAGTGCTAGTATCGTAGCGGGAGGATACGCCTACGAGCAGTTCTTC
many | - | TRBJ1-5 | TRBV7-2 | CASSLRGGSNQPQHF | TGTGCCAGCAGCTTGAGGGGTGGGAGCAATCAGCCCCAGCATTTT
many | - | TRBJ2-7 | TRBV3-1 | CASSPTSGSYYEQYF | TGTGCCAGCTCCCCGACGAGCGGATCCTATTACGAGCAGTACTTC
- | - | TRBJ1-2 | TRBV20-1 | CSANSENYGYTF | TGCAGTGCGAACAGCGAGAACTATGGCTACACCTTC
many | - | TRBJ2-1 | TRBV20-1 | CSASTEQFF | TGCAGTGCTAGCACGGAGCAGTTCTTC
many | - | TRBJ1-6 | TRBV6-1 | CASSEDRYSPLHF | TGTGCCAGCAGTGAAGACAGGTATTCACCCCTCCACTTT
many | - | TRBJ1-2 | TRBV20-1 | CSATPDRAGYTF | TGCAGTGCTACCCCTGACAGAGCTGGCTACACCTTC
many | - | TRBJ1-1 | TRBV9 | CASHGGFF | TGTGCCAGCCACGGGGGTTTCTTT
many | - | TRBJ2-5 | TRBV19 | CASSADLIGETQYF | TGTGCCAGTAGTGCCGACTTAATTGGAGAGACCCAGTACTTC
few | - | TRBJ2-5 | TRBV6-1 | CASSERPRVEETQYF | TGTGCCAGCAGTGAACGTCCTAGGGTCGAGGAGACCCAGTACTTC
- | TRBD1 | TRBJ1-6 | TRBV12-3/TRBV12-4 | CASGNRGSTNSPLHF | TGTGCCAGCGGTAACAGGGGGAGCACTAATTCACCCCTCCACTTT
few | - | TRBJ2-7 | TRBV30 | CAWSVSYEQYF | TGTGCCTGGAGTGTTTCCTACGAGCAGTACTTC
many | TRBD1 | TRBJ1-6 | TRBV7-8 | CASSTTPGQYNSPLHF | TGTGCCAGCAGCACGACACCGGGACAGTATAATTCACCCCTCCACTTT
few | - | TRBJ1-2 | TRBV29-1 | CSVDYEGRGGYTF | TGCAGCGTTGATTACGAGGGCCGTGGGGGCTACACCTTC
few | TRBD1 | TRBJ1-5 | TRBV19 | CASSTPRTGFGGPQHF | TGTGCCAGTAGTACCCCCCGGACAGGGTTCGGGGGGCCCCAGCATTTT
few | TRBD2 | TRBJ2-3 | TRBV30 | CAWSRPGLAGTDTQYF | TGTGCCTGGAGCCGCCCGGGACTAGCGGGGACAGATACGCAGTATTTT
many | - | TRBJ2-7 | TRBV20-1 | CSASPSSEQYF | TGCAGTGCTAGTCCCTCAAGCGAGCAGTACTTC
- | TRBD2 | TRBJ2-3 | TRBV11-1 | CASSSRGTSGLSTDTQYF | TGTGCCAGCAGCTCCAGGGGGACTAGCGGGCTGAGCACAGATACGCAGTATTTT
- | - | TRBJ2-5 | TRBV20-1 | CSARVGARWGETQYF | TGCAGTGCTAGAGTGGGGGCGCGGTGGGGAGAGACCCAGTACTTC
few | - | TRBJ2-5 | TRBV18 | CASSPRDNEETQYF | TGTGCCAGCTCACCAAGGGACAATGAAGAGACCCAGTACTTC
many | - | TRBJ2-1 | TRBV4-2 | CASSQATQYNEQFF | TGTGCCAGCAGCCAGGCGACCCAATACAATGAGCAGTTCTTC
- | TRBD1 | TRBJ2-5 | TRBV6-2/TRBV6-3 | CASSYPQGRGETQYF | TGTGCCAGCAGTTACCCACAGGGGCGCGGAGAGACCCAGTACTTC
few | - | TRBJ2-2 | TRBV10-3 | CAIKGPTTGELFF | TGTGCCATCAAGGGCCCGACCACCGGGGAGCTGTTTTTT
- | - | TRBJ2-5 | TRBV18 | CASSPGQFFAETQYF | TGTGCCAGCTCACCAGGGCAGTTCTTTGCGGAGACCCAGTACTTC
many | - | TRBJ2-7 | TRBV11-2 | CASSLAVSGLYSEQYF | TGTGCCAGCAGCTTAGCCGTTAGCGGATTGTACTCCGAGCAGTACTTC
many | - | TRBJ2-1 | TRBV5-1 | CASGKGSEQFF | TGCGCCAGCGGGAAAGGTAGTGAGCAGTTCTTC
once | - | TRBJ2-1 | TRBV20-1 | CSTTPGVDNEQFF | TGCAGTACTACCCCGGGAGTTGACAATGAGCAGTTCTTC
many | - | TRBJ1-5 | TRBV28 | CASSFRRRGNQPQHF | TGTGCCAGCAGTTTTCGGCGGCGGGGCAATCAGCCCCAGCATTTT
many | - | TRBJ1-1 | TRBV20-1 | CSASPVHLNTEAFF | TGCAGTGCTAGCCCCGTGCACCTGAACACTGAAGCTTTCTTT
many | - | TRBJ1-1 | TRBV5-8 | CASSFSPEAFF | TGTGCCAGCAGCTTCTCTCCCGAAGCTTTCTTT
many | - | TRBJ2-7 | TRBV10-3 | CAISELPYEQYF | TGTGCCATCAGTGAGCTCCCATACGAGCAGTACTTC
few | TRBD1 | TRBJ1-3 | TRBV13 | CASSLYRDRGMVTIYF | TGTGCCAGCAGCTTATACCGGGACAGGGGAATGGTCACCATATATTTT
- | - | TRBJ2-1 | TRBV29-1 | CSVDQNEQFF | TGCAGCGTCGATCAGAATGAGCAGTTCTTC
many | - | TRBJ1-1 | TRBV29-1 | CSASDSGFPEAFF | TGCAGCGCATCGGACAGTGGGTTCCCTGAAGCTTTCTTT
many | - | TRBJ1-2 | TRBV5-1 | CASSDAGQANYGYTF | TGCGCCAGCAGCGATGCCGGGCAGGCCAACTATGGCTACACCTTC